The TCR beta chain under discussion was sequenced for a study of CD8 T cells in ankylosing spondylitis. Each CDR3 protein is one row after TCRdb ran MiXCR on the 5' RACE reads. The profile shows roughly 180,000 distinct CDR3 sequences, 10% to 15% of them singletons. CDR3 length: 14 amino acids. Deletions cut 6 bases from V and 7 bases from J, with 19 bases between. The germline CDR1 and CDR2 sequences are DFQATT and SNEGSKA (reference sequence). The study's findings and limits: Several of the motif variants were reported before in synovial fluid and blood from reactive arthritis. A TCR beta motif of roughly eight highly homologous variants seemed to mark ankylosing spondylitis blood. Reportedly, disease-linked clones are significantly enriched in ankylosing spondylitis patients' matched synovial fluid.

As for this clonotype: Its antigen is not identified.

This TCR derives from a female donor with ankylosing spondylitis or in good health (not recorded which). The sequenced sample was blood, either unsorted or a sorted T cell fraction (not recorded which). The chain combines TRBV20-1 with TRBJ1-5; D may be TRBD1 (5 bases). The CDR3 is CSAALLQGGQPQHF. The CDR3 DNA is TGCAGTGCGGCCCTGTTGCAGGGCGGACAGCCCCAGCATTTT.